This T cell receptor (beta chain) was retrieved from a study of blood T cell repertoires in COVID-19. Study at large: The cDNA or gDNA used as material had been derived from T cells, B-cell-depleted T cells, or PBMCs.

The CDR3 contains 15 residues. The germline V gene encodes CDR1 MDHEN and CDR2 SYDVKM. Between the trimmed V and J ends, which lost 2 bases and 4 bases, there was a span of 14 bases. As processed by the authors: It was from reference gene primer amplification that nucleated cell counts were estimated. Clones were read by immunoSEQ multiplex PCR, and TCRdb kept only the in-frame ones, dropping some. V and J calls and clone size follow that table, whereas D and trimming were derived from the DNA. The sample gives almost 200,000 clones, 89% of which show up once; around 8.9% is in the top ten. Enrolled through a virtual design, the participants were between roughly 18 and 100 years of age and came from under 25 US areas. Membership in each cohort depended on participant-reported clinical history.

The sample taken for sequencing was PBMCs or T cells enriched from blood (not recorded which). The rearrangement joins TRBV28 to TRBJ1-2; D is ambiguous. The clonotype was recovered from a woman aged 18-29 years who had recovered from COVID-19. The CDR3 loop is CASSLDPRGGYGYTF. DNA of the CDR3: TGTGCCAGCAGTTTAGACCCCCGAGGCGGCTATGGCTACACCTTC.